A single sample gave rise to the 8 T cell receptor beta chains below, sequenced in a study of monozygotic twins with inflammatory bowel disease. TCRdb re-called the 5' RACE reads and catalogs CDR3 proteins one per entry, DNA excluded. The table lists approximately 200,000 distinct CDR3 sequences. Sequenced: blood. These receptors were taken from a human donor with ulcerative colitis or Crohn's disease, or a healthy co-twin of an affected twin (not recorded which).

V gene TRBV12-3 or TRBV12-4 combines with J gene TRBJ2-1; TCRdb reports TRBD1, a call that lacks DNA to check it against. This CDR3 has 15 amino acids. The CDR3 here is CASSYWTGTGNEQFF.

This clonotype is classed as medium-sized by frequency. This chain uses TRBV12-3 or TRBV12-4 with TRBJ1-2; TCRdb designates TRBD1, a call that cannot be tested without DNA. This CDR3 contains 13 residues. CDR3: CATHRVGNYGYTF.

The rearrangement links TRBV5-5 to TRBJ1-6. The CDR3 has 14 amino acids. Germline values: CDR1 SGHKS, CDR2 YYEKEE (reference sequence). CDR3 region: CASSPLNYNSPLHF.

The CDR3 loop reads CASSFGQGNNQPQHF. The V call is TRBV28, the J call TRBJ1-5; TCRdb's D call of TRBD1 is untestable without DNA. Germline CDR1 MDHEN, CDR2 SYDVKM. The CDR3 has 15 amino acids.

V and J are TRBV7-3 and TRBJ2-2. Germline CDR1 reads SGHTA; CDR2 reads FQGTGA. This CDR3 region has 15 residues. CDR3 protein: CASSKAGTNTGELFF.

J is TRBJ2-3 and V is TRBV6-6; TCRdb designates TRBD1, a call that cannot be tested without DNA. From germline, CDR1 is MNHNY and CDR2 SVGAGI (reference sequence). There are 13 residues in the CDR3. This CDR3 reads CASSGGSWDTQYF.

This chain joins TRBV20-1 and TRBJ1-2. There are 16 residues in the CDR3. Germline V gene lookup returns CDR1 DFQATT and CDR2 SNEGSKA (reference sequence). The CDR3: CSARDRGTAGNYGYTF.

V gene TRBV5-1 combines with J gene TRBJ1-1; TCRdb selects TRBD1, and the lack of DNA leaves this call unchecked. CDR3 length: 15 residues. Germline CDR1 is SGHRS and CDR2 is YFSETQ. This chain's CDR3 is CASSLGQMMNTEAFF.